These 19 T cell receptor beta chains were sequenced from one sample in a study of control samples from healthy donors and cancer patients (dated by TCRdb to 2020 to 2021). Library preparation used the immunoSEQ multiplex PCR assay. TCRdb took over this immuneACCESS table, retaining in-frame rearrangements with V and J assigned. Such tables are incomplete; in checked studies, under half of the missing clones stem from an unresolved V gene, and the remainder is unexplained. For this sample the table gives around 100,000 clones, of which roughly 84% were detected only once. Of the sample, approximately 20% falls within the top ten clones. The sample consisted of blood. These receptors were obtained from a woman aged 45-65 years in good health.

V is TRBV5-6 and J is TRBJ1-5, with D possibly being TRBD1 (5 bases). V was cut by 2 bases and J by 4 bases, with 10 bases left in between. Germline CDR1 is SGHDT and CDR2 is YYEEEE. This CDR3 has 14 residues. The CDR3 sequence is CASSFPGLNQPQHF. CDR3 in DNA: TGTGCCAGCAGCTTTCCGGGACTGAATCAGCCCCAGCATTTT.

V is TRBV2 and J is TRBJ1-3; 7 bases are a match to TRBD1. Germline loops: CDR1 SNHLY, CDR2 FYNNEI. The J segment lost 0 bases and the V segment lost 5 bases, leaving 4 bases of the junction unmatched. CDR3 size: 15 residues. The CDR3 is CASSYPGGSGNTIYF. The CDR3 nucleotides read TGTGCCAGCAGTTATCCAGGGGGCTCTGGAAACACCATATATTTT. The whole variable domain, remainder taken from reference TRBV2 and TRBJ1-3, is EPEVTQTPSHQVTQMGQEVILRCVPISNHLYFYWYRQILGQKVEFLVSFYNNEISEKSEIFDDQFSVERPDGSNFTLKIRSTKLEDSAMYFCASSYPGGSGNTIYFGEGSWLTVV.

The V gene is TRBV6-1, the J gene TRBJ1-5; D gene ambiguous. CDR1 is MNHNS and CDR2 is SASEGT in the germline V gene. The length of the CDR3 is 14 residues. Trimming shortened V by 3 bases and J by 2 bases, and 8 bases separated the two germline ends. The CDR3 DNA is TGTGCCAGCAGTGAGTGGTGGGGCAATCAGCCCCAGCATTTT. Encoded protein: CASSEWWGNQPQHF.

The chain combines TRBV27 with TRBJ2-1; 11 bases are a match to TRBD2. The CDR3 is made up of 15 amino acids. V was clipped by 6 bases and J by 10 bases; unmatched bases: 11. Germline V gives CDR1 MNHEY, CDR2 SMNVEV (reference sequence). The CDR3 loop is CASRAGGLAGGEQFF. The CDR3 bases are TGTGCCAGCAGGGCCGGTGGGCTAGCGGGAGGCGAGCAGTTCTTC.

The V and J genes are TRBV30 and TRBJ2-7; D uncertain. CDR3 length equals 12 residues. V lost 3 bases and J 6 bases, leaving 12 bases between the germline ends. Germline V gives CDR1 GTSNPN, CDR2 SVGIG (reference sequence). The CDR3 bases are TGTGCCTGGAGGTGGGCCAGTGGCGAGCAGTACTTC. It codes for CAWRWASGEQYF. The complete variable domain, with remaining parts taken from reference TRBV30 and TRBJ2-7, reads SQTIHQWPATLVQPVGSPLSLECTVEGTSNPNLYWYRQAAGRGLQLLFYSVGIGQISSEVPQNLSASRPQDRQFILSSKKLLLSDSGFYLCAWRWASGEQYFGPGTRLTVT.

The V gene is TRBV29-1, the J gene TRBJ2-1; D unclear. The CDR3 extends over 10 amino acids. V was cut by 0 bases and J by 7 bases, with 1 base left in between. The germline gives CDR1 SQVTM, CDR2 ANQGSEA. DNA for the CDR3: TGCAGCGTTGAAGATAATGAGCAGTTCTTC. Amino acids: CSVEDNEQFF.

CDR3 region: CASSIRGSNQPQHF. In nucleotides, the CDR3 is TGTGCCAGTAGTATACGGGGGAGCAATCAGCCCCAGCATTTT. The rearrangement joins TRBV19 to TRBJ1-5; possibly TRBD1 for D (5 bases). From germline, CDR1 is LNHDA and CDR2 SQIVND (reference sequence). The CDR3 contains 14 residues. Trimming removed 2 bases from V and 1 base from J, with 6 bases in between.

CDR3 sequence (DNA): TGTGCCAGCAGTTTTCAGGGGACCGCCTACGAGCAGTACTTC. It encodes CASSFQGTAYEQYF. The rearrangement uses TRBV27 and TRBJ2-7; D is perhaps TRBD1 (6 bases). The CDR3 extends over 14 amino acids. Looked up from germline, CDR1 is MNHEY and CDR2 is SMNVEV (reference sequence). The ends were cut back, 3 bases at V and 2 bases at J, with 11 bases in the middle.

The chain couples TRBV13 to TRBJ2-1; no clear D. The CDR3 is 15 amino acids. Germline CDR1 reads PRHDT; CDR2 reads FYEKMQ (reference sequence). V gave up 4 bases and J gave up 4 bases, with 14 bases separating them. CDR3: CASSSPVEPYNEQFF. The CDR3 nucleotides read TGTGCCAGCAGCTCCCCCGTGGAACCTTACAATGAGCAGTTCTTC. The full variable domain, with the rest looked up from reference TRBV13 and TRBJ2-1, is AAGVIQSPRHLIKEKRETATLKCYPIPRHDTVYWYQQGPGQDPQFLISFYEKMQSDKGSIPDRFSAQQFSDYHSELNMSSLELGDSALYFCASSSPVEPYNEQFFGPGTRLTVL.

V and J are TRBV3-1 (or the pseudogene TRBV3-2) and TRBJ1-1; D remains ambiguous. V shed 3 bases and J shed 0 bases, with 2 bases lying between them. The CDR3 spans 12 residues. Germline V gene data show CDR1 as LGHDT and CDR2 as YNNKEL (reference sequence). CDR3 protein: CASSHVNTEAFF. The CDR3 DNA reads TGTGCCAGCAGCCACGTGAACACTGAAGCTTTCTTT.

This clone was seen at least ten times. The chain carries TRBV3-1 (or the pseudogene TRBV3-2) and TRBJ2-5, with D possibly being TRBD1 (6 bases). CDR3 length: 15 residues. V lost 0 bases and J 6 bases, leaving 14 bases between the germline ends. Germline V gene sequence: CDR1 LGHDT, CDR2 YNNKEL (reference sequence). The CDR3, as DNA: TGTGCCAGCAGCCAAGATTTCCAGGGGTGGCAGACCCAGTACTTC. It yields the protein CASSQDFQGWQTQYF.

V and J are TRBV9 and TRBJ2-1; 7 positions agree with TRBD1. V was pared by 3 bases and J by 0 bases, with 12 bases of the junction left unmatched. Germline CDR1 reads SGDLS; CDR2 reads YYNGEE. This CDR3 region has 18 residues. This chain's CDR3 is CASSASPQTGASYNEQFF. For the CDR3, the DNA is TGTGCCAGCAGCGCTTCCCCCCAAACAGGGGCCTCCTACAATGAGCAGTTCTTC.

The chain uses TRBV5-4 and TRBJ2-7, with D maybe TRBD2 (6 bases). Deletions cut 4 bases from V and 5 bases from J, with 16 bases between. CDR3 size: 14 residues. Germline CDR1 and CDR2: SGHNT and YYREEE (reference sequence). The CDR3 loop is CASSGCGGDHEQYV. DNA of the CDR3: TGTGCCAGCAGCGGTTGTGGAGGGGACCACGAGCAGTACGTC.

The chain couples TRBV2 to TRBJ2-3; 8 nucleotides match TRBD2. V shed 9 bases and J 1 base; nucleotides not matched to a gene: 3. This CDR3 has 13 residues. Germline CDR1 reads SNHLY; CDR2 reads FYNNEI. The CDR3 region is CARSGSGTDTQYF. The DNA for the CDR3 is TGTGCCAGGAGCGGGAGTGGCACAGATACGCAGTATTTT.

The chain employs TRBV28 and TRBJ2-2; D ambiguous. The CDR3 is made up of 13 amino acids. Germline-derived CDR1 and CDR2 are MDHEN and SYDVKM. V was cut by 1 base and J by 6 bases, with 6 bases left in between. The CDR3 DNA is TGTGCCAGCAGTTTATCCCTCCCCGGGGAGCTGTTTTTT. Amino acid sequence: CASSLSLPGELFF.

This chain joins TRBV6-2 or TRBV6-3 and TRBJ1-5; D perhaps matches TRBD1 (6 bases). The CDR3 is 15 residues long. Germline V gene data show CDR1 as MNHEY and CDR2 as SVGEGT. The ends were cut back, 2 bases at V and 5 bases at J, with 13 bases in the middle. The CDR3 loop reads CASSYPTGLHQPQHF. Here the CDR3 DNA reads TGTGCCAGCAGTTACCCCACAGGGTTGCATCAGCCCCAGCATTTT.

This CDR3 reads CASSLGSAPQGPQHF. The CDR3 nucleotides read TGTGCCAGCAGCTTAGGTTCCGCCCCCCAGGGGCCCCAGCATTTT. The chain combines TRBV7-2 with TRBJ1-5, with D possibly TRBD1 on 5 matching bases. V was trimmed by 1 base and J by 9 bases, leaving 16 bases between them. The CDR3 sequence is 15 residues long. CDR1 and CDR2 (germline): SGHTA, FQGNSA.

The gene calls are TRBV2 and TRBJ2-5; 9 bases agree with TRBD2. Trimming took 5 bases from V and 5 from J; bases not matched to a gene: 6. This CDR3 is built from 14 residues. Germline V lookup: CDR1 SNHLY, CDR2 FYNNEI. The DNA of the CDR3 is TGTGCCAGCAGTATAGCGGGAGTGTTTGAGACCCAGTACTTC. As protein: CASSIAGVFETQYF.

This chain uses TRBV7-9 with TRBJ2-3; unclear D gene. The V gene lost 0 bases and the J gene lost 3 bases, with 10 bases spanning the gap. The germline gives CDR1 SEHNR, CDR2 FQNEAQ (reference sequence). This CDR3 is built from 15 residues. The chain's CDR3 is CASSLAPGATDTQYF. The DNA of the CDR3 is TGTGCCAGCAGCTTAGCGCCGGGCGCGACAGATACGCAGTATTTT.